The clone carrying this T cell receptor beta chain was recorded only once. The source of the sample is a study of blood T cell repertoires in COVID-19. TCRdb's table, derived via immunoSEQ multiplex PCR, lists solely in-frame clones and lacks some. The repertoire has roughly 140,000 clones, roughly 80% of them found once; the top ten carry about 9%. Sequenced: peripheral blood. The TCR comes from a man aged 50 or older with active or convalescent COVID-19.

In nucleotides, the CDR3 is TGTGCCAGTAGTATACAGGAGGGAGGAAACACCATATATTTT. Its translation is CASSIQEGGNTIYF. This chain joins TRBV19 and TRBJ1-3; D is uncertain. This CDR3 spans 14 amino acids. V was trimmed by 2 bases and J by 4 bases, leaving 9 bases between them. Germline V gene data show CDR1 as LNHDA and CDR2 as SQIVND (reference sequence).